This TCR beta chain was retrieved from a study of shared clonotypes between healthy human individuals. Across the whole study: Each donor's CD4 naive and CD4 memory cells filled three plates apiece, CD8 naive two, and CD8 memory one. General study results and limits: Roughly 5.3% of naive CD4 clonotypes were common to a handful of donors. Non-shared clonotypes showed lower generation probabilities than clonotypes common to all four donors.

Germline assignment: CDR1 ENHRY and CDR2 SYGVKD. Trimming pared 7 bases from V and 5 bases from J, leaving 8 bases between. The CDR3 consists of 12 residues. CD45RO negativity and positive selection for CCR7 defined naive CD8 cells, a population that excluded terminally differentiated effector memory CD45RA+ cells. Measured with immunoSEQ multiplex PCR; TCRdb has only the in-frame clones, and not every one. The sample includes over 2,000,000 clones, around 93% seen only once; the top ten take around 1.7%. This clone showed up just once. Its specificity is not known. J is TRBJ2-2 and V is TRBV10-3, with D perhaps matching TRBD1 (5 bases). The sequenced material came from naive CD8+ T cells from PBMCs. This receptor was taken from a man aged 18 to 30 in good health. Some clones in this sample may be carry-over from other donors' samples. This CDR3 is CAINQGTGELFF. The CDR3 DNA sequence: TGTGCCATCAATCAGGGTACCGGGGAGCTGTTTTTT.